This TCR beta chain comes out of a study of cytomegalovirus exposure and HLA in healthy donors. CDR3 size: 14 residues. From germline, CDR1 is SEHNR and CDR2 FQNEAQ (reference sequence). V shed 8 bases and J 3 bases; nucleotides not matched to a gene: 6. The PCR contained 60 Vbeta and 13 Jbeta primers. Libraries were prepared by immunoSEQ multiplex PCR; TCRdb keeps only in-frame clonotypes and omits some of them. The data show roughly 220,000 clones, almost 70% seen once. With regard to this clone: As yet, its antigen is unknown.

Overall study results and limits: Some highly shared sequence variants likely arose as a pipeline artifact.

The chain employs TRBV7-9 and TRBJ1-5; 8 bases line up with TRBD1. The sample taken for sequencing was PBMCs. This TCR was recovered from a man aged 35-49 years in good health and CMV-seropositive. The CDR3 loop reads CASGLTGDNQPQHF. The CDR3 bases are TGTGCCAGCGGCCTGACAGGGGACAATCAGCCCCAGCATTTT. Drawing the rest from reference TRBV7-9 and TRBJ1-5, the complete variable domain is DTGVSQNPRHKITKRGQNVTFRCDPISEHNRLYWYRQTLGQGPEFLTYFQNEAQLEKSRLLSDRFSAERPKGSFSTLEIQRTEQGDSAMYLCASGLTGDNQPQHFGDGTRLSIL.